The subject of this entry is one TCR beta chain. This sample was taken from a study of shared clonotypes between healthy human individuals. In the study overall: Plates per donor: three CD4 naive, three CD4 memory, two CD8 naive, one CD8 memory.

The assay was immunoSEQ multiplex PCR, and TCRdb's table has in-frame clones only and misses some. The data contain about 2.3 million clones, approximately 93% of them singletons. Germline-derived CDR1 and CDR2 are PRHDT and FYEKMQ (reference sequence). The V and J ends lost 5 bases and 6 bases, in that order; junction bases with no gene match: 19. This CDR3 comprises 19 residues. The sequenced sample was naive CD4+ T cells from PBMCs. Subset in this sample: CD45RA+ positively selected. The clonotype comes from a man between 18 and 29 years old in good health. Some clones in this sample may be carry-over from other donors' samples. The chain recombines TRBV13 with TRBJ2-1; 10 nucleotides agree with TRBD2. The CDR3 loop is CASSLGGLAKHLYFNEQFF. The CDR3 nucleotides are TGTGCCAGCAGCCTCGGGGGACTAGCGAAGCACCTCTACTTCAATGAGCAGTTCTTC.